The rows below give T cell receptor beta chains drawn from one sample of a study of blood T cell repertoires in COVID-19. TCRdb's table, derived via immunoSEQ multiplex PCR, lists solely in-frame clones and lacks some. The table shows 100,000 to 150,000 clones, with about 83% occurring only once. Material: peripheral blood. These receptors were collected from a human donor in a cohort sampled during active COVID-19. The CDR3 runs from the conserved cysteine through the conserved F or W. D genes are given only for firm matches.

>TRBD1|TRBV28|TRBJ1-1
TGTGCCAGCATTCCGGACAGGTTGAACACTGAAGCTTTCTTT
CASIPDRLNTEAFF
>NA|TRBV7-8|TRBJ1-2
TGTGCCAGCAGCTTATACCGGACATTTCAACCCTATGGCTACACCTTC
CASSLYRTFQPYGYTF
>TRBD2|TRBV2|TRBJ2-1
TGTGCCAGCACCCTAGCGGGAGATTTTGGTAATGAGCAGTTCTTC
CASTLAGDFGNEQFF
>NA|TRBV6-2/TRBV6-3|TRBJ1-1
TGTGCCAGCAGTTACACGGGGTATGAAGCTTTCTTT
CASSYTGYEAFF
>NA|TRBV4-1|TRBJ2-3
TGCGCCAGCAGCCAACGGGATGATACGCAGTATTTT
CASSQRDDTQYF
>NA|TRBV11-3|TRBJ2-1
TGTGCCAGCAGCTTAGCGGGCGTTAGCGGATACAATGAGCAGTTCTTC
CASSLAGVSGYNEQFF
>NA|TRBV28|TRBJ2-7
TGTGCCAGCAGTCCTCACGAACCCTTTTTCCGCACCACTTCTGGTAAGTACTTC
CASSPHEPFFRTTSGKYF
>NA|TRBV30|TRBJ2-7
TGTGCCTGGAGTGTATCGCGGGGTAACGAGCAGTACTTC
CAWSVSRGNEQYF
>NA|TRBV19|TRBJ2-1
TGTGCCAGTAGTATCGCGGTCGTGGACAATGAGCAGTTCTTC
CASSIAVVDNEQFF
>NA|TRBV2|TRBJ2-7
TGTGCCAGCAGTGCCCTGGACAGTAACAGCGAGCAGTACTTC
CASSALDSNSEQYF
>NA|TRBV19|TRBJ2-2
TGTGCCAGTAGTGGTGAAGCGGGCCCACTATACACCGGGGAGCTGTTTTTT
CASSGEAGPLYTGELFF
>NA|TRBV3-1/TRBV3-2|TRBJ1-2
TGTGCCAGCAGCGAACTCGGGGTGGACTATGGCTACACCTTC
CASSELGVDYGYTF
>NA|TRBV27|TRBJ1-2
TGTGCCAGCAGTCTTTCGAGCAACCAGGGATCGTATGGCTACACCTTC
CASSLSSNQGSYGYTF
>TRBD2|TRBV14|TRBJ2-3
TGTGCCAGCAGCAACCAAGCGGGAGGTGGGACAGGCACAGATACGCAGTATTTT
CASSNQAGGGTGTDTQYF
>TRBD1|TRBV27|TRBJ1-6
TGTGCCAGCAGTATTGGGACAGAGCATTCACCCCTCCACTTT
CASSIGTEHSPLHF
>NA|TRBV10-3|TRBJ2-7
TGTGCCATCAGTGAGTCAACAAATTACGAGCAGTACTTC
CAISESTNYEQYF
>TRBD2|TRBV5-1|TRBJ2-7
TGCGCCAGCAGCTTGGCCTCACTAGCGGGAGTTGAGCAGTACTTC
CASSLASLAGVEQYF
>NA|TRBV5-4|TRBJ1-1
TGTGCCAGCAGCTGGGAAACAGGGACTGAAGCTTTCTTT
CASSWETGTEAFF
>NA|TRBV7-2|TRBJ1-2
TGTGCCAGCAGCGCCTCGGGTTATGGCTACACCTTC
CASSASGYGYTF
>TRBD1|TRBV19|TRBJ2-5
TGTGCCAGTAGTATAGGAACGACAGGGGTAGGAGAGACCCAGTACTTC
CASSIGTTGVGETQYF
>TRBD1|TRBV28|TRBJ2-1
TGTGCCAGCAGTAATCCGGGACAGGGAGTCTACAATGAGCAGTTCTTC
CASSNPGQGVYNEQFF
>TRBD2|TRBV7-2|TRBJ2-5
TGTGCCAGCAGCTTAGTACAAGTCAGCGGGAGGCCCCAAGAGACCCAGTACTTC
CASSLVQVSGRPQETQYF